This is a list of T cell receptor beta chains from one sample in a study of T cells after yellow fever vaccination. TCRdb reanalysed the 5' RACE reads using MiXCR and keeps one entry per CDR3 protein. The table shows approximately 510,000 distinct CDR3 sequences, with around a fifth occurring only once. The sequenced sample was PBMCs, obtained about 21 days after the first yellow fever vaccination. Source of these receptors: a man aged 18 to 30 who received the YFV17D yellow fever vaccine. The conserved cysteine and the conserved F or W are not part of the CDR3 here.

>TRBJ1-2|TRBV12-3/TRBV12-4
ASSLGQGINNHYGYT
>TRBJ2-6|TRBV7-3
ASSLIAQGASGANVLT
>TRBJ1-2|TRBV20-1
SAPPGHLYNGYT
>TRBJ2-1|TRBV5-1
ASSLAGGRDSYNEQF
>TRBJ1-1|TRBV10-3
AIRAGASTEAF
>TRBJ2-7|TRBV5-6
ASRGGKGYEQY
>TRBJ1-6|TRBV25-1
ASSFMGSPLH
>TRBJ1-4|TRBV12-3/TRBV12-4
ASSPRGNPTNEKLF
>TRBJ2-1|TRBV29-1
SVEVPRTDEQF
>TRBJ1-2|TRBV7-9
ASSLGRGDLMGYT
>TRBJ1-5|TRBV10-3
ATRDRGEYSNQPQH
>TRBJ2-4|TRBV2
ASGYAKNIQY
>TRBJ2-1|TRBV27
ASSYASVPYNEQF
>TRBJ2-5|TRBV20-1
SAREPAGVAGGETQY
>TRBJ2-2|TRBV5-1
ASSLVGNANTGELF
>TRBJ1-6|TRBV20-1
SASVTGGRSSPLH
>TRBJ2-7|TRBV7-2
ASSLGSSDYEQY
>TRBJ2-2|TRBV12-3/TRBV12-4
ASTPRSGELF
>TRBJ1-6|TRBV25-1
ASRGRGDNSPLH
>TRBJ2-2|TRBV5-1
ASSLTTGTGYTGELF
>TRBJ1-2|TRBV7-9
ASLRTAGDIYGYT
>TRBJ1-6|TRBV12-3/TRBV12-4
ASSAGQVSSYNSPLH
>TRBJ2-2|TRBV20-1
SARSSGRTGELF
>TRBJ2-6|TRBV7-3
ASSSTGTNSGANVLT
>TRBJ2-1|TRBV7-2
ASSLFRAESSYNEQF
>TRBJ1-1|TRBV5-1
ASSLAPTDLGTEAF
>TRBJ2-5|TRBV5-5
ASSLGTGRGETQY
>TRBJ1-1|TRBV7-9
ASSFGNLFGTEAF
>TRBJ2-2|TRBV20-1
SARVESGVVTGELF
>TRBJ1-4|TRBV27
ASSLGRGERKLF
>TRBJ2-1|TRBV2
ASSGATGSLWQF
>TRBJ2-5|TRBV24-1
ATSDHTGETQY
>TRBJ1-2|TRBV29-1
SVGRAGDNYGYT
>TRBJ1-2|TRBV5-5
ASRLDGEDH
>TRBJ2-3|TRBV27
ASSLFAGASNTQY
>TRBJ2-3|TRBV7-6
ASSLALNTDTQY
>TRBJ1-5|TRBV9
ASSVGPGSHNQPQH
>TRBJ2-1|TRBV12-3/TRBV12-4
ASSFCRLGVDCEQF
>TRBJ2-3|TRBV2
ASMKENTDTQY
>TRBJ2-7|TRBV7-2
ASSLGRGLSYEQY
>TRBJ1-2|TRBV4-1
ASSITGKRDGYT
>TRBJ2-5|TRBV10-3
TISFWGRGLFKRETQY
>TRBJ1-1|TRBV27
ATRDRPNTEAF